This passage covers 22 T cell receptor beta chains from one sample sequenced in a study of early T cells in non-severe SARS-CoV-2 infection (dated by TCRdb to the early 2020s). Receptors were amplified or captured by 5' RACE. These reads were obtained on a NextSeq 500. TCRdb reworked the public reads: Q25 trimming with fastp, MiXCR clone assembly, productive beta chains retained. Entries that share a CDR3 protein sequence are merged under the most common genes and DNA. The sample table records around 84,000 distinct CDR3 sequences; over 9.5% of these occur just once. The top ten hold just over 8% of the sample. The sequences come from whole blood, collected at baseline. These receptors all stem from an adult who was a healthcare worker with PCR-confirmed SARS-CoV-2 infection or an uninfected control (not recorded which).

The table lists this clonotype with a few counts. This chain uses TRBV27 with TRBJ2-5, with 9 bases fitting TRBD1. Per germline, CDR1 MNHEY and CDR2 SMNVEV (reference sequence). J lost 1 base, V lost 2 bases, and 5 bases had no gene match. The CDR3 consists of 16 residues. As DNA, the CDR3 is TGTGCCAGCAGTTTACGACAGGGGGGACTCCAAGAGACCCAGTACTTC. Protein: CASSLRQGGLQETQYF.

The CDR3, as DNA: TGTGCCAGCAGCCAAGCCGAGATCACTGAAGCTTTCTTT. It yields the protein CASSQAEITEAFF. This sequence joins TRBV3-1 and TRBJ1-1, with no clear D. Germline assignment: CDR1 LGHDT and CDR2 YNNKEL (reference sequence). V shed 1 base and J shed 4 bases, with 7 bases lying between them. The CDR3 runs to 13 residues.

This clonotype was counted at least ten times. The CDR3 here is CASREDRGPYEQYF. The CDR3 DNA follows: TGTGCCAGCAGAGAGGACAGGGGGCCCTACGAGCAGTACTTC. The chain joins TRBV12-3 or TRBV12-4 to TRBJ2-7, with 11 bases lining up with TRBD1. CDR3 length: 14 amino acids. The V segment lost 6 bases and the J segment 2 bases; nucleotides outside the gene matches: 3.

This clonotype has more than one count but fewer than ten. This rearrangement joins TRBV11-3 to TRBJ2-7, with D possibly TRBD1 on 6 matching bases. With 1 base removed from V and 1 base from J, the gap between germline ends came to 17 bases. The length of the CDR3 is 17 residues. The germline gives CDR1 SGHNT, CDR2 YENEEA. This chain's CDR3 is CASSLGNRVLRSYEQYF. DNA for the CDR3: TGTGCCAGCAGCTTAGGAAACAGGGTGTTAAGATCCTACGAGCAGTACTTC. The variable domain in full, completed from reference TRBV11-3 and TRBJ2-7, reads EAGVVQSPRYKIIEKKQPVAFWCNPISGHNTLYWYLQNLGQGPELLIRYENEEAVDDSQLPKDRFSAERLKGVDSTLKIQPAELGDSAVYLCASSLGNRVLRSYEQYFGPGTRLTVT.

This clonotype has more than one count but fewer than ten. The CDR3 DNA is TGTGCCAGCAGCTTGCCGGGACTAGCGGCGGACGAGCAGTACTTC. This translates into CASSLPGLAADEQYF. This chain links TRBV5-5 with TRBJ2-7; 11 bases map to TRBD2. CDR1 and CDR2 from the germline V gene are SGHKS and YYEKEE (reference sequence). V lost 1 base, J lost 5 bases, and 5 bases stayed unmatched. The CDR3 sequence is 15 residues long.

The V gene is TRBV18, the J gene TRBJ1-2, with 7 positions matching TRBD1. CDR1 is KGHSH and CDR2 is LQKENI in the germline V gene. Germline trimming cut 2 bases from V and 7 bases from J; bases unmatched to any gene: 19. CDR3 size: 18 residues. In DNA, the CDR3 is TGTGCCAGCTCACCAATCCCCAGGACAGGCGGGTATCTACCTGGCTACACCTTC. It codes for CASSPIPRTGGYLPGYTF.

This clonotype was seen more than once but under ten times. The chain links TRBV10-3 to TRBJ2-1, with D uncertain. V was shortened by 4 bases and J by 1 base, with 5 bases between the two germline ends. This CDR3 is 13 amino acids long. Germline CDR1 reads ENHRY; CDR2 reads SYGVKD. The CDR3 loop is CAISGGSYNEQFF. The CDR3 DNA is TGTGCCATCAGTGGCGGTTCCTACAATGAGCAGTTCTTC.

This clonotype was seen only a few times. The chain links TRBV3-1 to TRBJ2-7, with a weak D call TRBD2 (6 bases). Looked up from germline, CDR1 is LGHDT and CDR2 is YNNKEL (reference sequence). The germline V and J ends were trimmed by 4 bases and 6 bases, with 19 bases remaining between them. The CDR3 runs 15 residues. Here the CDR3 reads CASSLGTLGSGEQYF. CDR3 DNA sequence: TGTGCCAGCAGCCTTGGGACTCTAGGGTCGGGCGAGCAGTACTTC.

This sequence joins TRBV12-2 and TRBJ2-7. TRBV12-2 is a pseudogene segment. The CDR3 extends over 15 amino acids. CDR3: CASRLAPRPNYEQYF. The CDR3, as DNA: TGTGCAAGTCGCTTAGCACCTCGGCCGAACTACGAGCAGTACTTC.

The chain uses TRBV18 and TRBJ2-1; D unclear. Germline V gene sequence: CDR1 KGHSH, CDR2 LQKENI. The CDR3 loop spans 13 amino acids. V lost 6 bases, J lost 4 bases, and 10 bases lay in between. The CDR3 loop reads CASSRPPYNEQFF. CDR3 in DNA: TGTGCCAGCTCGCGACCCCCATACAATGAGCAGTTCTTC.

This clonotype was observed a few times. The rearrangement uses TRBV11-2 and TRBJ2-7, with a possible D match to TRBD2 (5 bases). The CDR3 totals 16 residues. V shed 0 bases and J shed 3 bases, with 15 bases lying between them. Germline V gene lookup returns CDR1 SGHAT and CDR2 FQNNGV. As DNA, the CDR3 is TGTGCCAGCAGCTTAGATCTGCGGGCCGCTGACTACGAGCAGTACTTC. This translates into CASSLDLRAADYEQYF.

This CDR3 reads CASGSSGILGEQYF. The CDR3 DNA is TGTGCCAGCGGATCAAGCGGGATTCTAGGCGAGCAGTACTTC. The rearrangement links TRBV2 to TRBJ2-7; TRBD2 matches at 7 bases. The germline V gene has CDR1 SNHLY and CDR2 FYNNEI. The CDR3 runs 14 residues. J gave up 6 bases and V 8 bases, and 13 bases lay outside the gene matches.

The J gene is TRBJ2-7, the V gene TRBV20-1; TRBD2 aligns across 8 bases. CDR3 size: 13 residues. V was pared by 6 bases and J by 1 base, with 5 bases of the junction left unmatched. Germline V gene lookup returns CDR1 DFQATT and CDR2 SNEGSKA (reference sequence). The CDR3 DNA reads TGCAGTGCCGCAGCGGGAGTGTCCTACGAGCAGTACTTC. It encodes CSAAAGVSYEQYF.

This clonotype was detected only a few times. The chain employs TRBV6-2 or TRBV6-3 and TRBJ2-1; 12 bases are shared with TRBD2. CDR1 is MNHEY, CDR2 SVGEGT, per germline. The CDR3 has 14 amino acids. The J segment lost 10 bases and the V segment lost 6 bases, leaving 7 bases of the junction unmatched. The CDR3 loop reads CASSVTSGSSEQFF. CDR3 bases: TGTGCCAGCAGCGTGACTAGCGGGAGTAGCGAGCAGTTCTTC.

This chain uses TRBV29-1 with TRBJ2-7, with D perhaps TRBD1 (6 bases). The germline V gene has CDR1 SQVTM and CDR2 ANQGSEA. Trimming shortened V by 1 base and J by 2 bases, and 12 bases separated the two germline ends. The CDR3 consists of 14 residues. CDR3 loop: CSVEVRTATYEQYF. CDR3 in DNA: TGCAGCGTTGAAGTCAGGACAGCTACCTACGAGCAGTACTTC.

The chain employs TRBV6-6 and TRBJ1-2; no clear D. This CDR3 contains 12 residues. Germline V gene data show CDR1 as MNHNY and CDR2 as SVGAGI (reference sequence). Trimming shortened V by 3 bases and J by 8 bases, and 10 bases separated the two germline ends. This CDR3 reads CASSYIDSGYTF. The CDR3 DNA reads TGTGCCAGCAGTTATATCGATAGCGGCTACACCTTC.

Ten or more counts support this clonotype. This chain uses TRBV20-1 with TRBJ2-7; tentatively, D is TRBD1 (6 bases). This CDR3 has 17 residues. Per germline, CDR1 DFQATT and CDR2 SNEGSKA (reference sequence). Trimming took 3 bases from V and 3 from J, leaving 24 bases between them. The CDR3 here is CSASPSLGGLGLYEQYF. For the CDR3, the DNA is TGCAGTGCTAGCCCCTCCCTTGGGGGCCTAGGCCTCTACGAGCAGTACTTC.

V gene TRBV18 combines with J gene TRBJ1-5, with 9 bases aligning to TRBD1. Germline-derived CDR1 and CDR2 are KGHSH and LQKENI. The V and J ends lost 3 bases and 7 bases, in that order; junction bases with no gene match: 4. CDR3 length equals 14 residues. The CDR3 is CASSPGTGQQPQHF. DNA of the CDR3: TGTGCCAGCTCACCGGGGACAGGGCAACAGCCCCAGCATTTT.

This clonotype appeared a few times. This chain joins TRBV5-4 and TRBJ2-7; TRBD1 matches at 9 bases. CDR1 is SGHNT, CDR2 YYREEE, per germline (reference sequence). J lost 1 base, V lost 5 bases, and 7 bases had no gene match. The CDR3 runs to 15 residues. CDR3 amino acids: CASSRPGQGSYEQYF. CDR3 nucleotides: TGTGCCAGCAGTCGTCCGGGACAGGGATCCTACGAGCAGTACTTC.

This clonotype was seen a few times. The chain combines TRBV28 with TRBJ2-7, with a weak D call TRBD2 (5 bases). V was shortened by 2 bases and J by 6 bases, with 14 bases between the two germline ends. From germline, CDR1 is MDHEN and CDR2 SYDVKM. The CDR3 is made up of 14 amino acids. CDR3 sequence reads: CASSLEPLRGEQYF. CDR3 sequence (DNA): TGTGCCAGCAGTTTAGAGCCCCTCCGGGGCGAGCAGTACTTC.

CDR3 sequence reads: CASSLRLAGGDEQFF. The CDR3 DNA reads TGTGCCAGCAGCTTGAGACTAGCGGGAGGGGATGAGCAGTTCTTC. V usage is TRBV7-6 and J usage is TRBJ2-1, with 14 bases aligning to TRBD2. Germline CDR1 is SGHVS and CDR2 is FNYEAQ. The ends lost 3 bases at V and 8 bases at J; junction bases unmatched: 3. CDR3 size: 15 residues. The entire variable domain, with the rest obtained from reference TRBV7-6 and TRBJ2-1, is as follows: GAGVSQSPRYKVTKRGQDVALRCDPISGHVSLYWYRQALGQGPEFLTYFNYEAQQDKSGLPNDRFSAERPEGSISTLTIQRTEQRDSAMYRCASSLRLAGGDEQFFGPGTRLTVL.

V and J are TRBV12-3 or TRBV12-4 and TRBJ2-1; 8 nucleotides match TRBD2. V gave up 7 bases and J gave up 4 bases; unmatched junction bases: 6. CDR3 length: 14 residues. The CDR3 loop is CASTPTGGYNEQFF. CDR3 coding DNA: TGTGCCAGCACCCCGACGGGAGGGTACAATGAGCAGTTCTTC.